This T cell receptor (beta chain) originates from a study of identical twins. Whole-study results and caveats: A lower insertion count was a feature of abundant cord blood beta clonotypes, with no such feature in memory repertoires.

Each donor was a healthy Caucasian. V lost 4 bases and J lost 0, with 25 bases in between. The germline CDR1 and CDR2 sequences are MNHEY and SMNVEV (reference sequence). The CDR3 spans 21 residues. MiXCR was run by TCRdb on the 5' RACE reads, yielding one entry per CDR3 protein. Found here are 1.5 million to 2 million distinct CDR3 sequences, around 29% of them singletons; the top ten hold roughly 0.3%. To note about this clonotype: Its antigen is currently unknown.

The sample consisted of cord blood. The TCR was taken from a newborn girl in good health. This chain connects TRBV27 to TRBJ2-6; D is perhaps TRBD1 (7 bases). DNA for the CDR3: TGTGCCAGCAGTTCCCCCCGAGGGGGCGGGATAGAGGTCTCTGGGGCCAACGTCCTGACTTTC. Residues: CASSSPRGGGIEVSGANVLTF.